One and the same sample provided the 26 T cell receptor beta chains below, sequenced in a study of T cells in women clearing cervical HPV infection. Only in-frame clones appear in the TCRdb table, and some are missing; sequencing was by immunoSEQ multiplex PCR. The sample table sets out some 41,000 clones. Input material: blood buffy coat. Receptor source: a woman aged 18 to 75 with a cervical HPV16 infection that either progressed to CIN3+ or cleared (not recorded which).

CDR3 sequence: CASTQDRGRSNQPQHF. The part of the CDR3 DNA that was read is TGTGCCAGTACCCAGGACAGGGGGCGTAGCAATCAGCCC. The chain joins TRBV19 to TRBJ1-5, with 11 nucleotides matching TRBD1. The sequenced fragment ends 3 residues before the CDR3 boundary, so the rest is inferred from the germline J gene. V was clipped by 7 bases and J by 0 bases; unmatched bases: 5. The CDR3 totals 16 residues. Germline V gene sequence: CDR1 LNHDA, CDR2 SQIVND (reference sequence).

The CDR3 sequence is CAISESKGSNEKLFF. The part of the CDR3 DNA that was read is TGTGCCATCAGTGAGTCTAAGGGCTCTAATGAAAAA. This chain links TRBV10-3 with TRBJ1-4; D unclear. The read gets to within 3 residues of the CDR3 end, and the germline J gene fills in the rest. V lost 0 bases, J lost 3 bases, and 8 bases lay in between. Germline CDR1 reads ENHRY; CDR2 reads SYGVKD. This CDR3 spans 15 amino acids.

Comment on this clone: The read falls 3 residues short of the CDR3 end, and the missing part is taken from the germline J gene. The rearrangement joins TRBV20-1 to TRBJ1-5; TRBD1 is a possible D gene (5 bases). Trimming cost V 0 bases and J 1 base, with 16 bases left between them. Per germline, CDR1 DFQATT and CDR2 SNEGSKA (reference sequence). CDR3 length: 17 residues. The CDR3 DNA, read in part, is TGCAGTGCTAGAGATCTCCGGGGGGTGGGAAGCAATCAGCCC. Amino acids: CSARDLRGVGSNQP. The whole CDR3 sequence reads CSARDLRGVGSNQPQHF.

About this clone: The read stops 3 residues short of the end of the CDR3; the missing end is completed from the germline J gene. This chain uses TRBV30 with TRBJ1-2; the match to TRBD1 covers 8 bases. The CDR3 totals 16 residues. After removal of 3 bases from V and 5 bases from J, the junction contained 14 bases not matched to a gene. Looked up from germline, CDR1 is GTSNPN and CDR2 is SVGIG (reference sequence). The sequenced part of the CDR3 DNA is TGTGCCTGGAGCGCGGACAGGGCCCGGCAAGGGTATGGC. Translation gives CAWSADRARQGYG. The whole CDR3 region reads CAWSADRARQGYGYTF.

About this clone: The sequence runs out 3 residues before the end of the CDR3; the remainder is reconstructed from the germline J gene. The chain is built from TRBV20-1 and TRBJ1-1; D gene uncertain. V was trimmed by 0 bases and J by 5 bases, leaving 10 bases between them. The V gene's germline CDR1 is DFQATT and CDR2 SNEGSKA (reference sequence). The CDR3 has 13 residues. CDR3 loop: CSARDLRWTEAFF. The CDR3 DNA, read in part, is TGCAGTGCTAGAGATCTGAGGTGGACTGAA.

Concerning this clone itself: The CDR3 end is not reached by the read, which stops 3 residues before it; the germline J gene fills it in. The chain carries TRBV20-1 and TRBJ2-7; 10 bases align to TRBD2. Trimming cost V 5 bases and J 0 bases; bases outside gene matches: 7. The V gene's germline CDR1 is DFQATT and CDR2 SNEGSKA (reference sequence). The CDR3 covers 15 residues. The CDR3 sequence is CSAEPGLAHSYEQYF. The part of the CDR3 DNA that was read is TGCAGTGCTGAACCGGGACTAGCGCACTCCTACGAG.

A word on this clone: The read ends 3 residues shy of where the CDR3 ends; the end is completed using the germline J gene. J is TRBJ1-5 and V is TRBV28, with D perhaps TRBD1 (6 bases). CDR1 is MDHEN, CDR2 SYDVKM, per germline. CDR3 length: 20 residues. V lost 2 bases and J 0 bases, leaving 23 bases between the germline ends. CDR3 amino acids: CASSLLHFRQERNSNQPQHF. The part of the CDR3 DNA that was read is TGTGCCAGCAGTTTACTGCATTTTAGACAGGAAAGAAATAGCAATCAGCCC.

As concerns this clone: The CDR3 goes on 3 residues after the read ends, and that part is filled in from the germline J gene. The chain is built from TRBV20-1 and TRBJ1-1; TRBD1 is a possible D gene (5 bases). This CDR3 is 13 amino acids long. The germline V and J ends were trimmed by 6 bases and 5 bases, with 16 bases remaining between them. The germline gives CDR1 DFQATT, CDR2 SNEGSKA (reference sequence). Partial CDR3 DNA: TGCAGTGCCCCCTGGGGGGGGAGGACTGAA. Encoded protein: CSAPWGGRTE. The complete CDR3 protein is CSAPWGGRTEAFF.

Points on this clone: The read is 3 residues too short to cover the CDR3 end, so that end is filled in from the germline J gene. The chain uses TRBV18 and TRBJ2-7; perhaps TRBD2 as D (5 bases). Germline CDR1 KGHSH, CDR2 LQKENI. The length of the CDR3 is 14 residues. Trimming removed 6 bases from V and 2 bases from J, with 14 bases in between. CDR3 bases read: TGTGCCAGCTCCGGGGAGTCAAGCACCTACGAG. The encoded protein is CASSGESSTYE. The CDR3 in full is CASSGESSTYEQYF.

Comment on this clone: The missing CDR3 end, 3 residues past where the read stops, is filled in from the germline J gene. The genes are TRBV10-3 and TRBJ1-2; D call uncertain. The CDR3 is made up of 14 amino acids. CDR1 ENHRY and CDR2 SYGVKD come from the germline V gene. V gave up 0 bases and J gave up 6 bases, with 11 bases separating them. This CDR3 reads CAISESRTSDGYTF. The part of the CDR3 DNA that was read is TGTGCCATCAGTGAGTCTAGGACTTCTGATGGC.

The CDR3 DNA, read in part, is TGTGCCAGTAGCTCGACAGGGTCCACTGAA. Translated, it gives CASSSTGSTE. The whole CDR3 reads CASSSTGSTEAFF. The genes are TRBV19 and TRBJ1-1; TRBD1 matches 7 bases. The read comes to an end 3 residues before the CDR3 does, leaving the germline J gene to fill in the end. V lost 6 bases and J lost 4; bases outside the gene matches: 5. The CDR3 length is 13 residues. The V gene's germline CDR1 is LNHDA and CDR2 SQIVND (reference sequence).

A note on this clone: The read ends 3 residues before the CDR3 terminus; that terminus is restored from the germline J gene. The genes are TRBV2 and TRBJ1-4; D might be TRBD1 (6 bases). Trimming removed 7 bases at V and 5 bases at J, with 14 bases between. Germline-derived CDR1 and CDR2 are SNHLY and FYNNEI. This CDR3 has 14 amino acids. CDR3 bases read: TGTGCCAGCAACCAGGCGGGGGCAAATGAAAAA. It is translated as CASNQAGANEK. From start to end, the CDR3 is CASNQAGANEKLFF.

Details on this clone: The read stops 3 residues short of the end of the CDR3; the missing end is completed from the germline J gene. The chain is built from TRBV2 and TRBJ2-2; weak D call: TRBD1 (6 bases). Germline lookup yields CDR1 SNHLY and CDR2 FYNNEI. Trimming cost V 4 bases and J 0 bases, with 9 bases left between them. The CDR3 spans 15 residues. CDR3 in amino acids: CASSGQASNTGELFF. The DNA read from the CDR3 is TGTGCCAGCAGTGGACAGGCCTCGAACACCGGGGAG.

On this clone itself: The CDR3 goes on 3 residues after the read ends, and that part is filled in from the germline J gene. The rearrangement links TRBV19 to TRBJ1-4, with no clear D. Germline V gene data show CDR1 as LNHDA and CDR2 as SQIVND (reference sequence). Trimming removed 4 bases from V and 7 bases from J, with 13 bases in between. This CDR3 region has 14 residues. CDR3 bases read: TGTGCCAGTAGTACGCGTATAGAGAGTGAAAAA. Translating it yields CASSTRIESEK. The CDR3 in full is CASSTRIESEKLFF. The variable domain in full, completed from reference TRBV19 and TRBJ1-4, reads DGGITQSPKYLFRKEGQNVTLSCEQNLNHDAMYWYRQDPGQGLRLIYYSQIVNDFQKGDIAEGYSVSREKKESFPLTVTSAQKNPTAFYLCASSTRIESEKLFFGSGTQLSVL.

CDR3 protein: CASNPGQGEPLFF. The sequenced part of the CDR3 DNA is TGTGCCAGCAACCCCGGACAGGGCGAACCG. The chain has TRBV5-6 and TRBJ2-2; TRBD1 aligns across 8 bases. The read gets to within 3 residues of the CDR3 end, and the germline J gene fills in the rest. CDR1 is SGHDT, CDR2 YYEEEE, per germline. This CDR3 comprises 13 residues.

With respect to this clone: With the read ending 3 residues before the CDR3 end, the germline J gene is used to fill in that end. The rearrangement links TRBV20-1 to TRBJ2-3; possible D gene TRBD1, 6 bases. Per the germline V gene, CDR1 is DFQATT and CDR2 is SNEGSKA (reference sequence). This CDR3 has 14 residues. Trimming removed 6 bases at V and 4 bases at J, with 17 bases between. The sequenced part of the CDR3 DNA is TGCAGTGCGACGACAGGAAGATGGGCAGATACG. Protein: CSATTGRWADT. The entire CDR3 reads CSATTGRWADTQYF.

Points on this clone: The read ends 3 residues early relative to the CDR3; the germline J gene fills the gap. The chain combines TRBV29-1 with TRBJ2-1, with TRBD2 matching 10 bases. Germline V gene data show CDR1 as SQVTM and CDR2 as ANQGSEA. With V trimmed by 4 bases and J by 4 bases, 10 bases remained unmatched. The CDR3 contains 16 residues. CDR3 DNA, as far as it was read: TGCAGCGTTGTCGAGCCGGGACTAGCGTTGTACAATGAG. Residues: CSVVEPGLALYNE. The entire CDR3 protein is CSVVEPGLALYNEQFF.

Worth noting for this clone: The read gets to within 3 residues of the CDR3 end, and the germline J gene fills in the rest. The rearrangement uses TRBV11-2 and TRBJ1-1; no firm D call. Germline V gives CDR1 SGHAT, CDR2 FQNNGV. The CDR3 has 11 residues. The V end was cut by 4 bases, the J end by 4 bases, with 4 bases between. The CDR3 sequence is CASSSGTEAFF. Incomplete CDR3 DNA: TGTGCCAGCAGCTCGGGCACTGAA.

As to this clone: The read comes to an end 3 residues before the CDR3 does, leaving the germline J gene to fill in the end. The V and J genes are TRBV2 and TRBJ1-6, with unresolved D. Germline CDR1 reads SNHLY; CDR2 reads FYNNEI. The CDR3 covers 11 residues. V dropped 7 bases and J dropped 8 bases, with 6 bases sitting between them. Partial CDR3 DNA: TGTGCCAGCACCCGTTATTCACCC. Protein: CASTRYSP. The CDR3, in full, reads CASTRYSPLHF.

CDR3 DNA, as far as it was read: TGCAGTGCTAAAAACCCCGGGACAGGGAAGTTCTACGAG. This translates into CSAKNPGTGKFYE. The full CDR3 protein is CSAKNPGTGKFYEQYF. This sequence joins TRBV20-1 and TRBJ2-7; TRBD1 agrees at 9 bases. The read halts 3 residues ahead of the CDR3 end, with the missing end drawn from the germline J gene. The V gene end was trimmed by 4 bases and the J gene end by 3 bases; junction bases not matched to a gene: 13. This CDR3 has 16 amino acids. Per the germline V gene, CDR1 is DFQATT and CDR2 is SNEGSKA (reference sequence).

About this clone itself: The CDR3 end is not reached by the read, which stops 3 residues before it; the germline J gene fills it in. The chain combines TRBV19 with TRBJ2-7, with TRBD2 identical over 9 bases. The CDR3 loop spans 16 amino acids. Germline CDR1 is LNHDA and CDR2 is SQIVND (reference sequence). V gave up 4 bases and J gave up 3 bases; unmatched junction bases: 10. CDR3 protein: CASSRTSAYVVYEQYF. The covered CDR3 bases are TGTGCCAGTAGTAGGACTAGCGCGTACGTAGTCTACGAG.

On this clone: The CDR3 end falls 3 residues outside the read, so it is completed with the germline J gene. The chain is built from TRBV7-9 and TRBJ1-1, with D tentatively TRBD1 (5 bases). Trimming took 4 bases from V and 0 from J, leaving 12 bases between them. CDR3 length: 15 residues. Germline lookup yields CDR1 SEHNR and CDR2 FQNEAQ (reference sequence). CDR3 DNA, as far as it was read: TGTGCCAGCAGCTCAGGCCTGACAGTGAACACTGAA. It translates to CASSSGLTVNTE. The whole CDR3 reads CASSSGLTVNTEAFF.

For this clone: The sample has other DNA sequences that encode this CDR3 too. CDR3 in amino acids: CASSPTGEHYGYTF. The covered CDR3 bases are TGTGCCAGCAGCCCGACAGGTGAGCACTATGGC. The J gene is TRBJ1-2, the V gene TRBV5-4; a weak D match, TRBD1 (6 bases). The missing CDR3 end, 3 residues past where the read stops, is filled in from the germline J gene. The CDR3 spans 14 residues. The V end lost 4 bases, the J end lost 3 bases, and 13 bases lay between the germline ends. Looked up from germline, CDR1 is SGHNT and CDR2 is YYREEE (reference sequence).

Comments on this clone: The missing CDR3 end, 3 residues past where the read stops, is filled in from the germline J gene. The genes are TRBV23-1 and TRBJ1-1, with a possible D match to TRBD1 (5 bases). TRBV23-1 is reported as an ORF; its role is uncertain. Trimming shortened V by 0 bases and J by 6 bases, and 20 bases separated the two germline ends. The CDR3 runs 17 residues. CDR3 DNA, as far as it was read: TGCGCCAGCAGTCAATCGGCGCAGGGTAGTGGTTCGGCTGAA. Translating it yields CASSQSAQGSGSAE. The whole CDR3 reads CASSQSAQGSGSAEAFF.

Of note for this clone: From the germline J gene comes the end of the CDR3, since the read stops 3 residues before it. J is TRBJ2-1 and V is TRBV2; 7 nucleotides line up with TRBD2. The CDR3 is 12 residues long. Germline lookup yields CDR1 SNHLY and CDR2 FYNNEI. Trimming removed 5 bases from V and 7 bases from J; junction bases left unmatched: 2. The CDR3 DNA, read in part, is TGTGCCAGCAGTCTGGGGGGGAATGAG. It encodes CASSLGGNE. The full CDR3 sequence reads CASSLGGNEQFF.

In the case of this clone: Read coverage stops 3 residues before the CDR3 terminus; the germline J gene supplies the remainder. V is TRBV10-3 and J is TRBJ1-2, with D possibly matching TRBD1 (6 bases). The ends were cut back, 0 bases at V and 2 bases at J, with 10 bases in the middle. Germline assignment: CDR1 ENHRY and CDR2 SYGVKD. This CDR3 contains 15 residues. CDR3 sequence: CAISESNTGNYGYTF. The covered CDR3 bases are TGTGCCATCAGTGAGTCGAACACAGGGAACTATGGC.